Following are 28 T cell receptor beta chains from one sample sequenced in a study of beta chain features in type 1 diabetes. The entirety of the isolated RNA underwent reverse transcription, so expressed TCRB transcripts were sequenced. Method: immunoSEQ multiplex PCR; TCRdb's copy keeps in-frame clones and lacks some. This table holds approximately 140,000 clones, 40% to 55% found once. Sample: Tregs from blood. These receptor sequences come from a young man in good health.

There are a few counts of this clone. This CDR3 reads CASSQDRGGTNEKLFF. Written as DNA, the CDR3 is TGTGCCAGCAGCCAAGATAGGGGAGGGACTAATGAAAAACTGTTTTTT. The chain joins TRBV4-2 to TRBJ1-4; TRBD1 is a possible D gene (5 bases). The ends were cut back, 0 bases at V and 2 bases at J, with 10 bases in the middle. CDR3 length: 16 residues. Germline V gene sequence: CDR1 LGHNA, CDR2 YNFKEQ.

In the case of this clone: Other nucleotide sequences in the sample specify the same CDR3. This chain links TRBV28 with TRBJ2-5; 10 nucleotides line up with TRBD1. The CDR3 has 14 amino acids. Looked up from germline, CDR1 is MDHEN and CDR2 is SYDVKM. Losses at the gene ends were 5 bases for V and 5 bases for J; bases not matched to a gene: 5. CDR3 in DNA: TGTGCCAGCAGTGAGACAGGGGGCTGGGAGACCCAGTACTTC. Amino acids: CASSETGGWETQYF.

This clone turned up a few times. This chain links TRBV10-3 with TRBJ1-4; 8 nucleotides line up with TRBD1. Germline lookup yields CDR1 ENHRY and CDR2 SYGVKD. V gave up 4 bases and J gave up 8 bases; unmatched junction bases: 6. The CDR3 consists of 14 residues. The CDR3 nucleotides read TGTGCCATCAGTGCGGACAGGGTTGGGGAAAAACTGTTTTTT. This translates into CAISADRVGEKLFF.

The chain uses TRBV7-2 and TRBJ2-1; 15 nucleotides match TRBD2. This CDR3 has 17 residues. J was trimmed by 6 bases and V by 5 bases; bases with no gene match: 8. Germline V lookup: CDR1 SGHTA, CDR2 FQGNSA. CDR3 protein: CASSRTGLAGGRNEQFF. CDR3 bases: TGTGCCAGCAGCCGAACAGGACTAGCGGGGGGGCGCAATGAGCAGTTCTTC.

The chain uses TRBV27 and TRBJ2-7, with TRBD2 matching 8 bases. The CDR3 extends over 16 amino acids. Germline V lookup: CDR1 MNHEY, CDR2 SMNVEV (reference sequence). Germline trimming cut 4 bases from V and 0 bases from J; bases unmatched to any gene: 8. The CDR3 DNA sequence: TGTGCCAGCAGTTGGGATAGCGGGACTAACTCCTACGAGCAGTACTTC. This translates into CASSWDSGTNSYEQYF.

The genes are TRBV7-9 and TRBJ2-1, with 7 bases fitting TRBD1. The junction had 12 bases not matched to a gene; V was cut back by 5 bases and J by 8 bases. Germline CDR1 is SEHNR and CDR2 is FQNEAQ (reference sequence). The CDR3 runs 15 residues. DNA of the CDR3: TGTGCCAGCAGCGTCGTCGGACAGGCGTACGATGAGCAGTTCTTC. This codes for CASSVVGQAYDEQFF.

This clone was recorded only once. One junction end does not reproduce the germline sequence, and a read error may be involved. The V call is TRBV7-2, the J call TRBJ1-1, with 8 bases identical to TRBD1. Germline lookup yields CDR1 SGHTA and CDR2 FQGNSA. The CDR3 loop spans 15 amino acids. The CDR3 DNA is TGTGCCACCAGCCTACAGGGGGGCTGGATCACTGAAGCTTTCTTT. Translating gives CATSLQGGWITEAFF.

This clone was detected only a few times. The chain links TRBV9 to TRBJ2-5; D perhaps matches TRBD1 (6 bases). The V gene lost 1 base and the J gene lost 0 bases, with 10 bases spanning the gap. From germline, CDR1 is SGDLS and CDR2 YYNGEE. The CDR3 has 15 residues. The CDR3 region is CASSVSPGDQETQYF. The CDR3 region has the DNA TGTGCCAGCAGCGTATCTCCAGGGGACCAAGAGACCCAGTACTTC.

The genes are TRBV4-3 and TRBJ1-4; D is perhaps TRBD1 (6 bases). The CDR3 extends over 16 amino acids. The V gene's germline CDR1 is LGHNA and CDR2 YSLEER. Trimming stripped 0 bases from V and 2 bases from J, with 10 bases between. The CDR3 DNA reads TGCGCCAGCAGCCAAGAATCGACAGGCACTAATGAAAAACTGTTTTTT. Its translation is CASSQESTGTNEKLFF.

The chain links TRBV5-1 to TRBJ1-5; D not certain. This CDR3 is built from 13 residues. Germline CDR1 SGHRS, CDR2 YFSETQ. The V gene lost 0 bases and the J gene lost 6 bases, with 7 bases spanning the gap. The CDR3 region is CASSLGEGQPQHF. CDR3 DNA: TGCGCCAGCAGCTTGGGGGAGGGTCAGCCCCAGCATTTT.

The chain uses TRBV23-1 and TRBJ2-1; 7 nucleotides match TRBD1. TRBV23-1 is an open reading frame whose function is uncertain. Trimming took 6 bases from V and 4 from J; bases not matched to a gene: 12. The CDR3 spans 16 residues. For the CDR3, the DNA is TGCGCCAGCAGCCCTGGGGTAACAGGGGCATACAATGAGCAGTTCTTC. It is translated as CASSPGVTGAYNEQFF.

This chain connects TRBV5-1 to TRBJ2-7; D call uncertain. This CDR3 has 14 amino acids. The germline V gene encodes CDR1 SGHRS and CDR2 YFSETQ. V was clipped by 1 base and J by 2 bases, with 10 bases between them. CDR3 region: CASSLRSPAYEQYF. CDR3 sequence (DNA): TGCGCCAGCAGCTTGCGAAGCCCCGCCTACGAGCAGTACTTC.

This sequence joins TRBV4-1 and TRBJ2-1, with 11 positions matching TRBD2. Germline CDR1 reads MGHRA; CDR2 reads YSYEKL. There are 17 residues in the CDR3. The V gene end was trimmed by 4 bases and the J gene end by 7 bases; junction bases not matched to a gene: 12. The CDR3 sequence is CASSRGGLAALGNEQFF. CDR3 bases: TGCGCCAGCAGCCGGGGGGGACTAGCGGCCCTGGGGAATGAGCAGTTCTTC.

This chain connects TRBV10-3 to TRBJ2-3; 7 bases match TRBD1. The CDR3 extends over 13 amino acids. Germline V gives CDR1 ENHRY, CDR2 SYGVKD. The trim removed 6 bases at V and 6 bases at J, leaving 6 bases unmatched. DNA for the CDR3: TGTGCCATCAGGAGACAGGGACCCGATACGCAGTATTTT. Translating it yields CAIRRQGPDTQYF.

This clone was picked up a small number of times. The chain has TRBV5-5 and TRBJ2-1; 7 bases agree with TRBD1. There are 17 residues in the CDR3. Germline V lookup: CDR1 SGHKS, CDR2 YYEKEE (reference sequence). Trimming took 2 bases from V and 3 from J; bases not matched to a gene: 11. The CDR3 loop reads CASSFFLTGNRYNEQFF. The CDR3 DNA is TGTGCCAGCAGCTTTTTTCTGACAGGGAATCGCTACAATGAGCAGTTCTTC.

With regard to this clone: The junction shows a germline mismatch at one end, possibly a read error. This same CDR3 is encoded by further DNA sequences in the sample. The chain carries TRBV27 and TRBJ1-6; D might be TRBD1 (6 bases). Germline loops: CDR1 MNHEY, CDR2 SMNVEV (reference sequence). The CDR3 loop spans 17 amino acids. In DNA, the CDR3 is TGTGCCAGCAGTCCCCTGCCACAGGGACCCTATAATTCCCCCCTCCACTTT. This translates into CASSPLPQGPYNSPLHF.

The CDR3 nucleotides are TGCGCCAGCAGCTTGGCAGGACATCCTAATGAAAAACTGTTTTTT. Its protein is CASSLAGHPNEKLFF. The V gene is TRBV5-1, the J gene TRBJ1-4, with TRBD1 as a possible D gene (5 bases). The CDR3 spans 15 residues. Looked up from germline, CDR1 is SGHRS and CDR2 is YFSETQ. Trimming cost V 0 bases and J 3 bases, with 9 bases left between them.

This chain uses TRBV28 with TRBJ2-3, with TRBD2 matching over 14 bases. J lost 4 bases, V lost 4 bases, and 4 bases had no gene match. Germline lookup yields CDR1 MDHEN and CDR2 SYDVKM. This CDR3 spans 16 amino acids. The CDR3 reads CASSSGLAGGADTQYF. In nucleotides, the CDR3 is TGTGCCAGCAGTTCAGGACTAGCGGGGGGAGCAGATACGCAGTATTTT. Full variable domain (rest looked up from reference TRBV28 and TRBJ2-3): DVKVTQSSRYLVKRTGEKVFLECVQDMDHENMFWYRQDPGLGLRLIYFSYDVKMKEKGDIPEGYSVSREKKERFSLILESASTNQTSMYLCASSSGLAGGADTQYFGPGTRLTVL.

This chain joins TRBV28 and TRBJ2-7; TRBD1 matches at 7 bases. Trimming removed 5 bases from V and 3 bases from J; junction bases left unmatched: 7. Germline values: CDR1 MDHEN, CDR2 SYDVKM. The CDR3 runs 14 residues. The CDR3 here is CASSPTGVVYEQYF. The CDR3 DNA reads TGTGCCAGCAGTCCTACAGGGGTGGTCTACGAGCAGTACTTC. The variable domain in full, completed from reference TRBV28 and TRBJ2-7, reads DVKVTQSSRYLVKRTGEKVFLECVQDMDHENMFWYRQDPGLGLRLIYFSYDVKMKEKGDIPEGYSVSREKKERFSLILESASTNQTSMYLCASSPTGVVYEQYFGPGTRLTVT.

CDR3 amino acids: CASSLAPGGYTF. For the CDR3, the DNA is TGTGCCAGCAGCTTAGCGCCAGGGGGCTACACCTTC. V and J are TRBV7-8 and TRBJ1-2, with D possibly being TRBD1 (5 bases). V was trimmed by 0 bases and J by 8 bases, leaving 7 bases between them. Looked up from germline, CDR1 is SGHVS and CDR2 is FQNEAQ. The CDR3 has 12 amino acids.

The rearrangement joins TRBV5-5 to TRBJ2-7; the D gene is possibly TRBD2 (6 bases). This CDR3 has 14 amino acids. Germline CDR1 reads SGHKS; CDR2 reads YYEKEE (reference sequence). V lost 5 bases to trimming and J lost 3 bases, with 15 bases between them. The CDR3 DNA follows: TGTGCCAGCAGTCGGGGGTCAGGGAGCTACGAGCAGTACTTC. It encodes CASSRGSGSYEQYF.

As regards this clone: Within the sample, other DNA sequences also encode this same CDR3. The V and J genes are TRBV7-3 and TRBJ2-7; possible D gene TRBD2, 5 bases. The V end lost 0 bases, the J end lost 3 bases, and 9 bases lay between the germline ends. The CDR3 has 14 amino acids. In germline, CDR1 is SGHTA, CDR2 FQGTGA. The CDR3 DNA is TGTGCCAGCAGCTTAACAGGTGGAGGCTACGAGCAGTACTTC. This sequence encodes CASSLTGGGYEQYF.

This chain joins TRBV30 and TRBJ2-5, with D possibly TRBD2 on 6 matching bases. V was cut by 1 base and J by 9 bases, with 18 bases left in between. The CDR3 sequence is 14 residues long. Germline CDR1 reads GTSNPN; CDR2 reads SVGIG (reference sequence). The CDR3, as DNA: TGTGCCTGGAGTGCGGCGTGGGGCGGGGTGGCCCAGTACTTC. The encoded protein is CAWSAAWGGVAQYF.

This clone has a single count. This chain links TRBV6-5 with TRBJ1-2; D remains unclear. Germline assignment: CDR1 MNHEY and CDR2 SVGAGI. The CDR3 has 15 amino acids. V lost 7 bases and J lost 8, with 23 bases in between. The CDR3 bases are TGTGCCAGCACGACCTGGTCCGGGATCCGCGGGGGCTACACCTTC. Amino acids: CASTTWSGIRGGYTF.

A word on this clone: Mismatch with germline at one junction end may stem from a read error. J is TRBJ2-1 and V is TRBV7-7, with a tentative D call TRBD2 (5 bases). CDR3 length: 13 amino acids. The germline V gene has CDR1 SSHAT and CDR2 FNYEAQ (reference sequence). The CDR3 DNA sequence: TGTGCTAGCAGCGGCGGGCTCTACAATGAGCAGTTCTTC. Amino acid sequence: CASSGGLYNEQFF.

The V and J genes are TRBV7-2 and TRBJ2-7; possible D gene TRBD1, 6 bases. The CDR3 consists of 13 residues. Per the germline V gene, CDR1 is SGHTA and CDR2 is FQGNSA. Trimming stripped 5 bases from V and 7 bases from J, with 15 bases between. CDR3 coding DNA: TGTGCCAGCAGCGTAAACAGGGTAGGGGAGCAGTACTTC. Its translation is CASSVNRVGEQYF.

Worth noting for this clone: The junction departs from the called germline gene at one end, perhaps through a read error. The genes are TRBV7-2 and TRBJ1-5; weak D call: TRBD1 (6 bases). CDR3 length equals 15 residues. Germline V CDR1 and CDR2: SGHTA, FQGNSA. Here the CDR3 DNA reads TGTGCCAGCAGCTTGTGGGGGCTCGGCAACCAGCCCCAGCATTTT. It specifies CASSLWGLGNQPQHF.

This clone has a handful of counts. This chain uses TRBV7-3 with TRBJ2-1; 9 bases are a match to TRBD2. The CDR3 spans 21 residues. Germline V gene lookup returns CDR1 SGHTA and CDR2 FQGTGA. V dropped 2 bases and J dropped 0; count of bases not matched to a gene: 17. CDR3 in DNA: TGTGCCAGCAGCTTACGGTTGTCTAGCGGGGCCCCGAACCCCTCCTACAATGAGCAGTTCTTC. It is translated as CASSLRLSSGAPNPSYNEQFF.